Below, one TCR beta chain is given with its context. This clonotype was seen once. What this receptor recognizes is not known. Since a much larger clone is just one base distant, this may be a read error. CDR1 and CDR2 (LNHNV, YYDKDF) derive from the germline V gene (reference sequence). The CDR3 goes from the cysteine to the phenylalanine over 14 residues. The CDR3 DNA has 42 bases and is translated from base 1. The data were obtained in a study of regulatory T cells in long-lasting Graves disease (dated by TCRdb to the early 2020s). Regarding the study in general: Antithyroid drugs had been taken for less than 3 months by newly diagnosed Graves' disease patients. Patients with persistent Graves' disease were compared with patients with newly diagnosed Graves' disease using TCR sequencing and RNA sequencing of peripheral blood. The study took place in China and was registered as a clinical trial. A total of about 35 samples underwent TCR sequencing, from around 13 patients with persistent Graves' disease and approximately 20 patients with newly diagnosed Graves' disease. Paper-wide results and their limitations: Sequencing and analysis were restricted to the TCR beta chain. Patients with persistent disease shared more public clonotypes (fewer than 3,000) than newly diagnosed patients did (966). Compared with newly diagnosed patients, persistent Graves' disease patients had lower TCR Shannon entropy and fewer highly expanded clones, which suggests clonal expansion. The small sample size was acknowledged by the authors as a limitation that may reduce accuracy. Because the primary lesion, thyroid tissue, could not be accessed, the study looked at peripheral blood alone. Persistent disease showed preferential use of TRBV28, TRBJ1-2 and TRBJ2-5, whereas newly diagnosed disease favored TRBV20-1 and TRBJ2-1.

The library was obtained by multiplex PCR. The sequencer listed for this sample is Illumina HiSeq 4000. CDR3 regions were amplified by Arm-PCR with iRepertoire HTBI primers to construct TCR beta libraries. Before sequencing, the PCR products underwent gel purification. The published analysis was carried out like this. Across samples, around 58 TRBV and 13 to 15 TRBJ segments were identified and used for gene usage analysis of CDR3 amino acid clonotypes. Filtered high-quality paired reads were merged into contigs using COPE and FqMerger. Contigs were aligned with BLAST to IMGT TRBV, TRBD and TRBJ reference genes, and CDR3 was defined per IMGT. Clonotypes above 0.1% frequency were classified as highly expanded clones. Shannon entropy was used to measure repertoire diversity, and the Gini coefficient was used to measure V-J evenness. Public clonotypes were defined as clonotypes shared by more than one individual. Using fastp trimming at Q25 and MiXCR clonotype assembly, TCRdb reanalyzed the public sequencing data and kept in-frame beta chains. For every CDR3 protein sequence, its rows merge into one entry that carries the most common genes and DNA. TCRdb's processing, not the study's, gives the V and J calls here. The sample table lists 400,000 to 500,000 distinct CDR3 sequences, roughly 15% of them with a count of one. About 7.6% of the sample goes to the ten largest clones.

The label giving this sample's time point can be read as: newly diagnosed GD, antithyroid drugs for less than 3 months. For both TCR sequencing and RNA sequencing, RNA was extracted from PBMCs in TRIzol. The diagnosis of Graves' disease followed American Thyroid Association guidelines. Recruitment of patients was carried out at an endocrinology department in Xi'an, China. Each patient gave about 8.1 milliliters of peripheral blood, collected in an EDTA anticoagulant tube. Ficoll Paque Plus density gradient separation was used to isolate PBMCs, and no further T cell sorting was performed. An Agilent 2100 Bioanalyzer and agarose gel were used to check RNA quality, while a NanoDrop 2000 measured RNA concentration. The sample was also linked to a second study, of T cells in Graves' hyperthyroidism and ophthalmopathy. The second study's authors report: Graves' hyperthyroidism was defined as stable when no progression to ophthalmopathy occurred over 18 months of follow-up. Hyperthyroidism patients were aged 18 to 65 years and newly diagnosed, with disease duration of less than 2 months. The study excluded patients with uncontrolled infections, other autoimmune diseases, pregnancy or lactation. Diagnoses relied on clinical symptoms, serum thyroxine and TRAb, thyroid ultrasound and orbital computed tomography. The first round of RT-PCR for the TCR CDR3 was performed with the HTBI primer set and the Qiagen OneStep RT-PCR kit. Most expanded thyroid clonotypes (frequency above 0.001) were also detected in blood, a finding suggesting that blood repertoires may reflect thyroid immune responses. A model built on a 13 V-J signature distinguished ophthalmopathy from stable hyperthyroidism, reaching around 90% sensitivity and around 81% specificity in cross-validation and 80%/75% in testing. In validation, the model predicted progression to ophthalmopathy with 60% to 71% sensitivity and about 72% specificity, a median of around six months before onset. A discovery cohort of 95 to 100 patients, about 43 with Graves' ophthalmopathy and 55 to 65 with stable Graves' hyperthyroidism, was used to find distinguishing TCR V-J signatures. Prospective prediction of ophthalmopathy was tested in an independent validation cohort of 18 to 20 hyperthyroidism patients and around 16 patients who later progressed to ophthalmopathy. The roughly 90 discovery patients were divided at random into training and test sets in a 7:3 ratio. In addition, the study compared T-cell repertoires in thyroid tissue and in blood from several Graves' hyperthyroidism patients. After sampling, hyperthyroidism patients received methimazole starting at 30 mg daily, and ophthalmopathy patients received high-dose intravenous methylprednisolone. Libraries were constructed in a second round of multiplex PCR, after which size selection and purification were carried out. Paired-end sequencing of the libraries was performed with 100 bp reads on an Illumina HiSeq2000. SOAPnuke was used to process the raw data, with reads discarded if the reads contained adapters or uncalled bases, had a mean Phred below 15, or lacked an exact constant-primer or identifier match. High-quality paired reads were merged with COPE v1.2.5, and unique nucleotide sequences were defined as clonotypes. MiTCR v1.1 was used to align clonotypes to the IMGT TRBV, TRBD and TRBJ reference segments. The analysis included only V-J combinations with a frequency above 0.0001, which together covered 99% to 99.2% of the repertoires. The TCS score was defined as F50 (clonal expansion) divided by E x V (chaos), with BLOSUM62-based TCRdist calculated between CDR3 peptides within each V-J. Welch's t-statistics and random forest reduced roughly 540 V-J features to under 15, which were used in a naive Bayes classifier (R e1071). No statistical method was used to fix the sample size in advance, and group allocation was not hidden from the investigators. The paper describes TCR Vbeta CDR3 sequencing of 140 or so peripheral blood samples, made up of 43 ophthalmopathy patients, more than 70 hyperthyroidism patients and roughly 17 progressor patients.

The chain employs TRBV15 and TRBJ2-1; the D gene cannot be named for sure. The DNA end is more similar to TRBJ2-5, so the J call may be wrong. This TCR was recovered from a woman aged 40-49 years with Graves disease. Donor details come from another sample of the same person, matched by shared clones. The material was peripheral blood mononuclear cells (PBMCs), obtained at new diagnosis, from a patient treated with antithyroid drugs. The encoded CDR3 is CATSSLANKETQYF. The nucleotides read TGTGCCACCAGCAGCCTCGCTAACAAGGAGACCCAGTACTTC.